This TCR beta chain emerged from a study of T cell responses to AZD1222 COVID-19 vaccine. Using immunoSEQ multiplex PCR, the repertoire was profiled, and TCRdb retains in-frame clones only, with some absent. The table records about 120,000 clones, 92% of them present only once. On this clone: The antigen is unknown. The junction differs from germline at one of its ends, possibly a read error.

Points from the study as a whole: The study found vaccine-associated CD4 TCRs spanning spike, dominant at 160-218 and 743-854. Once two AZD1222 doses were given, Spike-specific TCR breadth and depth went up.

The CDR3 extends over 13 amino acids. The germline V gene encodes CDR1 SNHLY and CDR2 FYNNEI. The chain links TRBV2 to TRBJ1-2; maybe TRBD1 (5 bases). This sequence originates from an adult in good health. The sequences come from peripheral blood, collected on day 0 of AZD1222 vaccination. CDR3 DNA sequence: TGTGCCAGCAGGGAAGACAGCTTCTATGGCTACACCTTC. Amino acids: CASREDSFYGYTF.